Listed here are 5 T cell receptor beta chains from one sample, sequenced in a study of low-dose radiotherapy and immunotherapy resistance in tumors. Indicated time point: after trial treatment. The sample's treatment: LDRT plus nivolumab, ipilimumab, low-dose cyclophosphamide and aspirin (RACIN trial). Primers used for first-strand cDNA, a TRAV- and TRBV-specific set, covered both alpha and beta chains. TCR amplification involved 20 to 25 PCR cycles with a constant-region primer and V-primer adapter. TCRdb itself ran the reads through MiXCR, one entry per CDR3 protein. This table holds some 94,000 distinct CDR3 sequences, about 20% found once. The sample was PBMCs, taken after low-dose radiotherapy plus immunotherapy. Every receptor here comes from a female donor with ovarian cancer.

The rearrangement links TRBV6-2 or TRBV6-3 to TRBJ1-5; the match to TRBD1 covers 9 bases. Germline assignment: CDR1 MNHEY and CDR2 SVGEGT. V shed 5 bases, J shed 0 bases, and the junction held 8 bases outside the gene matches. The CDR3 has 17 amino acids. The CDR3 nucleotides are TGTGCCAGCAGTGGAACAGGGGGCCTTTATAGCAATCAGCCCCAGCATTTT. It is translated as CASSGTGGLYSNQPQHF.

This clonotype was seen many times. The chain couples TRBV29-1 to TRBJ2-2; no clear D. This CDR3 spans 13 amino acids. Trimming pared 4 bases from V and 4 bases from J, leaving 10 bases between. The germline gives CDR1 SQVTM, CDR2 ANQGSEA. The CDR3 DNA sequence: TGCAGCGTTGCTGTCACCCCCACCGGGGAGCTGTTTTTT. It is translated as CSVAVTPTGELFF.

This clonotype appeared many times. The chain carries TRBV6-2 or TRBV6-3 and TRBJ2-1, with D unresolved. The CDR3 covers 11 residues. Trimming pared 5 bases from V and 12 bases from J, leaving 11 bases between. Germline CDR1 and CDR2: MNHEY and SVGEGT. The CDR3 region is CASSDVRAQFF. CDR3 coding DNA: TGTGCCAGCAGTGATGTACGCGCGCAGTTCTTC.

This clonotype was found many times. V is TRBV4-3 and J is TRBJ1-1, with no clear D. The CDR3 runs to 13 residues. V was pared by 0 bases and J by 5 bases, with 7 bases between. In germline, CDR1 is LGHNA, CDR2 YSLEER. The CDR3 here is CASSQDIGTEAFF. DNA of the CDR3: TGCGCCAGCAGCCAAGATATAGGGACTGAAGCTTTCTTT.

This clonotype was detected many times. This chain connects TRBV20-1 to TRBJ2-3; 11 bases are shared with TRBD2. Germline V CDR1 and CDR2: DFQATT, SNEGSKA (reference sequence). The CDR3 has 15 amino acids. V gave up 0 bases and J gave up 4 bases; unmatched junction bases: 3. This CDR3 reads CSARDRTSGSDTQYF. The CDR3 DNA is TGCAGTGCTAGAGACCGGACTAGCGGGTCAGATACGCAGTATTTT.